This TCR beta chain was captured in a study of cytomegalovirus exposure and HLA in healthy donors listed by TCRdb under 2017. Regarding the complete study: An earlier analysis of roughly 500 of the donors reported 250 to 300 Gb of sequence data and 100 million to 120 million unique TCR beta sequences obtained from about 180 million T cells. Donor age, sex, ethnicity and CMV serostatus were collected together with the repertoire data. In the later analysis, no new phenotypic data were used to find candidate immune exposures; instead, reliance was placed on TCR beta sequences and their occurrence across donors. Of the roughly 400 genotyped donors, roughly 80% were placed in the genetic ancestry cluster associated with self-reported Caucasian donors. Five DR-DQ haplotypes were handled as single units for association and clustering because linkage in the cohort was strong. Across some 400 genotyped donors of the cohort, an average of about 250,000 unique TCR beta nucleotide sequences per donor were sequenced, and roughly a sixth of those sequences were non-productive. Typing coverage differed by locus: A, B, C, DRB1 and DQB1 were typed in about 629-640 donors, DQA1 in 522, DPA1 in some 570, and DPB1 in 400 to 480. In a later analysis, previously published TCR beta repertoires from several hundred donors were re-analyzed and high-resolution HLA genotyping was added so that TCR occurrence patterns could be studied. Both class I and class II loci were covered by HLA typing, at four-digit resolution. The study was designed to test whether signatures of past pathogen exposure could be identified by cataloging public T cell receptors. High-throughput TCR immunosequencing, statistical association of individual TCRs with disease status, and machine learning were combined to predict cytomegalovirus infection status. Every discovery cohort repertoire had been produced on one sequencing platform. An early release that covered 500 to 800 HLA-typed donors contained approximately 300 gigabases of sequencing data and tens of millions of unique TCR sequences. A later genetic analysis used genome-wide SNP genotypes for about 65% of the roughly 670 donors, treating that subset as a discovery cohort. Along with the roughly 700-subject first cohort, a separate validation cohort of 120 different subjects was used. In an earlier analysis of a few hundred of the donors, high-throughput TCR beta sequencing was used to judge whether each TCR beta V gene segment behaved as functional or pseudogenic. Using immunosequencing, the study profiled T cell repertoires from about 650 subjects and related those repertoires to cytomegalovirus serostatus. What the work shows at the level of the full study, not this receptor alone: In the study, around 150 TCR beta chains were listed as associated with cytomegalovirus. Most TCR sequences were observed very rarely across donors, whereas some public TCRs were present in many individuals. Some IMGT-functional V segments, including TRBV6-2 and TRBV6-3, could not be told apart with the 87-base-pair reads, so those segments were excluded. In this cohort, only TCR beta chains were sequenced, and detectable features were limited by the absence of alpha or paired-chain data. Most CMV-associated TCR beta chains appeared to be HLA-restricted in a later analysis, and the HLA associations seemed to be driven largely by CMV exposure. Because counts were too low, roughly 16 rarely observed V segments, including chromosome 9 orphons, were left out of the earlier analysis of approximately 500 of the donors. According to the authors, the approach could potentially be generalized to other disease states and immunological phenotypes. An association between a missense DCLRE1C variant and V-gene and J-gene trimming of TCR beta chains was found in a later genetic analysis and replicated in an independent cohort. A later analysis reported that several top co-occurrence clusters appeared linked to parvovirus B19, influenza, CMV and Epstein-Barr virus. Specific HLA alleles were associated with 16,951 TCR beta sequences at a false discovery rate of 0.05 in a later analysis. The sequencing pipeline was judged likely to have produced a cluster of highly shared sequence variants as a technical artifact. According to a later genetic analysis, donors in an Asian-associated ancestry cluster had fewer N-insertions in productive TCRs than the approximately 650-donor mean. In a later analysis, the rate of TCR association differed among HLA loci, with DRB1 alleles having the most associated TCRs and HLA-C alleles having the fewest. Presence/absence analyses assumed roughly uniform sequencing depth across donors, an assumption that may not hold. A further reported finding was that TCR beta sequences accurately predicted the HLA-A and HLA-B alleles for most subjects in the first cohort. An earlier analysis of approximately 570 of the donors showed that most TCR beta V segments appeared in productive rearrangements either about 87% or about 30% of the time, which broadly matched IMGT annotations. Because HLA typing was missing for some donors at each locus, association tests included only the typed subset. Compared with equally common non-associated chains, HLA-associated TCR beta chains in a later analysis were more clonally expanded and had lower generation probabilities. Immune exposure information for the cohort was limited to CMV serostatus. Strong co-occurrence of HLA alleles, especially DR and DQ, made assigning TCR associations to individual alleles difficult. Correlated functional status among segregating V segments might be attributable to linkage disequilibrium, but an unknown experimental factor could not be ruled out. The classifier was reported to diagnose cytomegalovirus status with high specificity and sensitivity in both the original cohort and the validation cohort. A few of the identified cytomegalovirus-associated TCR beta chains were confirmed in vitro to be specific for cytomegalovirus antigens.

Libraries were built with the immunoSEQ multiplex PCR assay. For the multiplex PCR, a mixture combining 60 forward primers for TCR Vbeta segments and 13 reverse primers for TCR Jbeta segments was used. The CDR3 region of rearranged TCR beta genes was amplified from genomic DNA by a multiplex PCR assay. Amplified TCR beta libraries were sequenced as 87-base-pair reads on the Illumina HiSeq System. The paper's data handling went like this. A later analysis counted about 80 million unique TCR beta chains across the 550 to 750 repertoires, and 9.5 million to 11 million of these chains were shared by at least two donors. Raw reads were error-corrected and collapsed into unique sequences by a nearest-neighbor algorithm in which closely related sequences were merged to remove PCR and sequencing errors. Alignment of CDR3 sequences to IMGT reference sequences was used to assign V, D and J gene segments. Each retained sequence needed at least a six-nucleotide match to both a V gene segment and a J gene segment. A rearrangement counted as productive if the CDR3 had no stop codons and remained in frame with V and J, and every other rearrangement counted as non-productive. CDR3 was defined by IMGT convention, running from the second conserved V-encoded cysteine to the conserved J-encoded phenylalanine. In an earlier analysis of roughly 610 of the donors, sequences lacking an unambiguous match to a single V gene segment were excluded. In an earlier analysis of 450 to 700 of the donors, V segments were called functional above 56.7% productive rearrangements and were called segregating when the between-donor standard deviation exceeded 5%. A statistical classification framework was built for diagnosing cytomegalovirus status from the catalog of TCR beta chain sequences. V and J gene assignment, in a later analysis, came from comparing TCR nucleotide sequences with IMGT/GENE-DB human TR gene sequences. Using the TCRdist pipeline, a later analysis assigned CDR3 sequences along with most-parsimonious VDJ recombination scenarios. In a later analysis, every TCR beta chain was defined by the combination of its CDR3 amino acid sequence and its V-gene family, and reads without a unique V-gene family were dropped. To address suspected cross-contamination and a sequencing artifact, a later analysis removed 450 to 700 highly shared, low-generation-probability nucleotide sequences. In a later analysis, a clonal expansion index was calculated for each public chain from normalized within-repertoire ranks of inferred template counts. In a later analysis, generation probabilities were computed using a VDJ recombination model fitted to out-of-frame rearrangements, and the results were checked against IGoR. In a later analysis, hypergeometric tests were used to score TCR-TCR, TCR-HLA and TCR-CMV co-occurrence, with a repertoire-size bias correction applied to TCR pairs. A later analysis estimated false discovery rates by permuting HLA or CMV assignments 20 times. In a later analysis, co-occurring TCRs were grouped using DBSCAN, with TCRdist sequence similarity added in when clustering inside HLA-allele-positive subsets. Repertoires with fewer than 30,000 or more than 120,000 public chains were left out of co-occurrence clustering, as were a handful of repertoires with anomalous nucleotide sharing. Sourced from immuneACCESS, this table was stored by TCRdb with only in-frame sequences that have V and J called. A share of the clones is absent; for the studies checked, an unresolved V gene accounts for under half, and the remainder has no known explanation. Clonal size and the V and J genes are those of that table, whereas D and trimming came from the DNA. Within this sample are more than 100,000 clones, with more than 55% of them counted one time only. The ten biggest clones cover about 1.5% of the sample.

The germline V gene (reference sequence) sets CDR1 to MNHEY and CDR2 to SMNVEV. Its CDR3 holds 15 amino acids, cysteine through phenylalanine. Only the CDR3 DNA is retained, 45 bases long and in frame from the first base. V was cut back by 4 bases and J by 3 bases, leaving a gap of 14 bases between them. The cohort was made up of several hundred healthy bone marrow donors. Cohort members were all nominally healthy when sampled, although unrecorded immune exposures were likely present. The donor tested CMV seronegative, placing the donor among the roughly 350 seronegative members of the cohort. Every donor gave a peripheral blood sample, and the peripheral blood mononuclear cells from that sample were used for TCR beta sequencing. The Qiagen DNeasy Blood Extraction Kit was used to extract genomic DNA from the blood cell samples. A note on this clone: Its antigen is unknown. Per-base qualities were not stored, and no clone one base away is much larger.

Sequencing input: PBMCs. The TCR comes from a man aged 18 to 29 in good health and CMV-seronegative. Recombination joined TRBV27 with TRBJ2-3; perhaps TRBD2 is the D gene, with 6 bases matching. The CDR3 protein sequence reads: CASSSQGGWTDTQYF. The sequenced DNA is TGTGCCAGCAGTTCTCAGGGAGGTTGGACAGATACGCAGTATTTT.